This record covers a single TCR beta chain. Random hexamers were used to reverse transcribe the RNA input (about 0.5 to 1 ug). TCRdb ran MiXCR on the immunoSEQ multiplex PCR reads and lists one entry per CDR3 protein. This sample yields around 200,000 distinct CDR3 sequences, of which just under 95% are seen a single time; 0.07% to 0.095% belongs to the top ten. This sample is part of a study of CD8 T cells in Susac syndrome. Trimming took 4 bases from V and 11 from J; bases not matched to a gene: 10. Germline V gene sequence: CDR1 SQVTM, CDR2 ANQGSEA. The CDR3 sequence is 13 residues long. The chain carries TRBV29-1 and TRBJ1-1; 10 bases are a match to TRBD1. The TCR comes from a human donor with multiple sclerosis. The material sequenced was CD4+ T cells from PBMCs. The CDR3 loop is CSVGLGTGVTAFF. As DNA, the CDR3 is TGCAGCGTTGGTTTAGGGACAGGGGTAACGGCTTTCTTT.